This TCR beta chain was identified during a study of CD8 T cells in ankylosing spondylitis. Study results and caveats: Reactive arthritis synovial fluid and blood previously showed some of these motif variants. Ankylosing spondylitis blood seemed to carry a telltale TCR beta motif made of under ten highly homologous variants. Disease-associated clones were CD8+ and fairly uncommon in peripheral blood.

TCRdb reanalysed the 5' RACE reads using MiXCR and keeps one entry per CDR3 protein. The profile shows about 140,000 distinct CDR3 sequences, roughly 7.7% of them singletons. With respect to this clonotype: Antigen unknown.

This CDR3 has 13 residues. Germline values: CDR1 KGHSH, CDR2 LQKENI. Losses at the gene ends were 6 bases for V and 0 bases for J; bases not matched to a gene: 2. The chain links TRBV18 to TRBJ2-7, with TRBD2 matching over 7 bases. The sample consisted of synovial fluid, either unsorted or a sorted T cell fraction (not recorded which). This TCR was recovered from a male donor with ankylosing spondylitis. DNA for the CDR3: TGTGCCAGCTCCCGCGGGGGCTCCTACGAGCAGTACTTC. Its protein product is CASSRGGSYEQYF.